This TCR beta chain is drawn from a study of T cells in Graves' hyperthyroidism and ophthalmopathy (dated by TCRdb to between 2018 and 2021). About the full investigation: Peripheral blood samples were taken at initial diagnosis, before any treatment was given. In addition, the study compared T-cell repertoires in thyroid tissue and in blood from roughly 6 Graves' hyperthyroidism patients. Once sampling was done, hyperthyroidism patients were given methimazole at a starting dose of 30 mg daily, whereas ophthalmopathy patients were given high-dose intravenous methylprednisolone. Prospective prediction of ophthalmopathy was tested in an independent validation cohort of about 19 hyperthyroidism patients and 17 patients who later progressed to ophthalmopathy. The 100 discovery patients were divided at random into training and test sets in a 7:3 ratio. A discovery cohort of roughly 100 patients, approximately 45 with Graves' ophthalmopathy and about 58 with stable Graves' hyperthyroidism, was used to find distinguishing TCR V-J signatures. The paper describes TCR Vbeta CDR3 sequencing of 140 or so peripheral blood samples, made up of about 40 ophthalmopathy patients, around 78 hyperthyroidism patients and some 17 progressor patients.

CDR1 and CDR2 are read off the germline V gene (reference sequence) as SEHNR and FQNEAQ. The CDR3 spans 18 residues, from the cysteine through the phenylalanine. Just CDR3 DNA is preserved here, 54 bases in frame from base 1. V is trimmed back by 1 base and J by 2 bases, and the junction contains 10 bases that no gene match accounts for. This clonotype was observed at least ten times. Its specific antigen is unknown. No base quality information exists; no much larger clone differs at one position. The TCR beta CDR3 regions were amplified from the RNA transcripts. The first round of RT-PCR for the TCR CDR3 was performed with the HTBI primer set and the Qiagen OneStep RT-PCR kit. A second multiplex PCR round built the libraries, followed by size selection and purification. Libraries were sequenced paired-end with 100 bp reads on an Illumina HiSeq2000. The published analysis was carried out like this. SOAPnuke was used to process the raw data, throwing out any read that contained adapters or uncalled bases, had a mean Phred below 15, or lacked an exact constant-primer or identifier match. High-quality paired reads were merged using COPE v1.2.5, and each unique nucleotide sequence was defined as a clonotype. MiTCR v1.1 was used to align the clonotypes against IMGT TRBV, TRBD and TRBJ reference segments. Only V-J combinations with frequency above 0.0001, covering approximately 99% of repertoires, were analysed. A TCS score was defined as the ratio of F50 (clonal expansion) to E x V (chaos), with BLOSUM62-based TCRdist applied between CDR3 peptides within each V-J. Welch's t-statistics and random forest reduced some 510 V-J features to 13, which were used in a naive Bayes classifier (R e1071). The public reads were quality trimmed at Q25 with fastp and then assembled into clones with MiXCR by TCRdb, keeping productive beta chains. CDR3 protein duplicates are merged, each entry listing the most common genes and DNA. Here the V and J calls rest on TCRdb's processing, not on the authors' analysis. For this sample the table gives 90,000 to 120,000 distinct CDR3 sequences, of which roughly 15% were detected only once. The ten largest clonotypes hold around two fifths of the sample.

Beyond this particular receptor, the publication reports: No statistical method was used to set the sample size in advance, and investigators knew the group allocation. In validation, the model predicted progression to ophthalmopathy with approximately 71% sensitivity and approximately 74% specificity, a median of about six months before onset. Most expanded thyroid clonotypes (frequency above 0.001) were also found in blood, which suggests that blood repertoires may mirror thyroid immune responses. Ophthalmopathy was separated from stable hyperthyroidism by a 13 V-J signature model, with around 90% sensitivity and about 81% specificity obtained in cross-validation and 80%/75% obtained in testing.

Graves' hyperthyroidism was defined as stable when no progression to ophthalmopathy occurred over 18 months of follow-up. Hyperthyroidism patients were aged 18 to 65 years and newly diagnosed, with disease duration of less than 2 months. Patients with uncontrolled infections, other autoimmune diseases, pregnancy or lactation were excluded. Diagnoses relied on clinical symptoms, serum thyroxine and TRAb, thyroid ultrasound and orbital computed tomography. PBMCs were separated from roughly 9.6 ml of fresh peripheral blood using Ficoll-Paque density gradient centrifugation. Trizol reagent was used to extract total RNA, and RNA quality was then checked on an Agilent 2100 Bioanalyzer.

The sequenced sample was blood. Rearrangement joined TRBV7-9 to TRBJ2-3; a stretch of 9 junction bases matches TRBD2. The sequence was collected from a woman aged 45-59 years with Graves' hyperthyroidism. The encoded CDR3 is CASSLEYRAGGLTDTQYF. In nucleotides, the sequence is TGTGCCAGCAGCTTAGAGTACCGAGCGGGAGGCCTCACAGATACGCAGTATTTT.